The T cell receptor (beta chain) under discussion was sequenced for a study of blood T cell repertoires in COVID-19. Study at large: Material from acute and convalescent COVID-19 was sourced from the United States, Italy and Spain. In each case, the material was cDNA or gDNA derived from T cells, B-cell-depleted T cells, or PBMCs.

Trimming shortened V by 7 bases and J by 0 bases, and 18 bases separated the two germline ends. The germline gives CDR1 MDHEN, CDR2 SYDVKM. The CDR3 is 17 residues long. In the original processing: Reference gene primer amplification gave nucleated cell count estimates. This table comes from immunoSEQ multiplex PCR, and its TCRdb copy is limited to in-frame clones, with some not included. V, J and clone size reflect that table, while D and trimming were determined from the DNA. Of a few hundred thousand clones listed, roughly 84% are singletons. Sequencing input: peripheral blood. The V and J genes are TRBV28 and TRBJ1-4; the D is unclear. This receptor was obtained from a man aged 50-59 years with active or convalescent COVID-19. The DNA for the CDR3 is TGTGCCAGCAAGTATTCGGGTGGCCCCGCAACTAATGAAAAACTGTTTTTT. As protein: CASKYSGGPATNEKLFF.